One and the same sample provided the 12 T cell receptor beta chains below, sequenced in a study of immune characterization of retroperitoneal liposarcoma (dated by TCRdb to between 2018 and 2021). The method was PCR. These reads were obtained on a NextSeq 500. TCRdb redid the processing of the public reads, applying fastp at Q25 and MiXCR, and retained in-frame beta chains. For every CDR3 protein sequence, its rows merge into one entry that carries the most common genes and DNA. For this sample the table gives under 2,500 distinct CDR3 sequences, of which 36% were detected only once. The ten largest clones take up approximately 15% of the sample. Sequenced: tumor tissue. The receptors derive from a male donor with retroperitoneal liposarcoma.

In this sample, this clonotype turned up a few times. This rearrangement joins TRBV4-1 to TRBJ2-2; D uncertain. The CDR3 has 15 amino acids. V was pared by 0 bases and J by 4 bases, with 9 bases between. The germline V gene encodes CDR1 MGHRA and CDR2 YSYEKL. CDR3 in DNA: TGCGCCAGCAGCCAAGATTTGCAGATCACCGGGGAGCTGTTTTTT. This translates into CASSQDLQITGELFF.

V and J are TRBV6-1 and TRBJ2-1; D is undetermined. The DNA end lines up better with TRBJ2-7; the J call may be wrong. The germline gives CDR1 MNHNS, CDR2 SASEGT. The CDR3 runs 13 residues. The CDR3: CASSWAVNNEQYF. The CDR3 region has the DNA TGTGCCAGCAGTTGGGCCGTTAACAATGAGCAGTACTTC.

The CDR3 nucleotides read TGTGCCAGCAGTTACTCGCTAGCGGGTTTCCAAGAGACCCAGTACTTC. Protein sequence: CASSYSLAGFQETQYF. This chain uses TRBV6-8 with TRBJ2-5, with 8 bases aligning to TRBD2. Per the germline V gene, CDR1 is MNHGY and CDR2 is SAAAGT. The CDR3 is made up of 16 amino acids. V gave up 0 bases and J gave up 1 base; unmatched junction bases: 4.

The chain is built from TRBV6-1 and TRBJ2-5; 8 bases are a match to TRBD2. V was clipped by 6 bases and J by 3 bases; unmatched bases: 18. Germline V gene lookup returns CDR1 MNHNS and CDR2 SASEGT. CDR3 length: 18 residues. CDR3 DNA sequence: TGTGCCAGCAGCCAAGGCCCTTTTAGCGGGATGGGGAAAGAGACCCAGTACTTC. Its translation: CASSQGPFSGMGKETQYF.

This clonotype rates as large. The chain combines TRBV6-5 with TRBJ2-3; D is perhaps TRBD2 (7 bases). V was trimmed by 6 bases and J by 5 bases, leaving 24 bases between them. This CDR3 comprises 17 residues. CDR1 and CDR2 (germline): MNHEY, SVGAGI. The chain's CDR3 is CASSRARKGGGLDTQYF. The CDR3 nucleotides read TGTGCCAGCAGCAGGGCTCGTAAGGGAGGGGGATTAGATACGCAGTATTTT.

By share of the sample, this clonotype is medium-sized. CDR3 coding DNA: TGTGCCAGCAATCGAGGGATACTAGCGGGAGGACCGGGAGATACGCAGTATTTT. Protein product: CASNRGILAGGPGDTQYF. The gene calls are TRBV6-1 and TRBJ2-3, with 12 bases lining up with TRBD2. V dropped 7 bases and J dropped 5; count of bases not matched to a gene: 16. This CDR3 has 18 residues. Germline lookup yields CDR1 MNHNS and CDR2 SASEGT.

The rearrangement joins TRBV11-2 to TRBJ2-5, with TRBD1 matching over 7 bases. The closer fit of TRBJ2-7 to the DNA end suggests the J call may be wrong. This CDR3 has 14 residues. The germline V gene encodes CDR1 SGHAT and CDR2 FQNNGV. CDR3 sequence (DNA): TGTGCCAGCAGCAGAGGGACAGCATCCTACGAGCAGTACTTC. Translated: CASSRGTASYEQYF.

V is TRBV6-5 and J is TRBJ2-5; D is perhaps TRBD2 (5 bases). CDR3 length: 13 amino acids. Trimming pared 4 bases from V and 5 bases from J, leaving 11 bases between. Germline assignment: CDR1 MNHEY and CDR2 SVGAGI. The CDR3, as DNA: TGTGCCAGCAGTTTGAGGGCGGTGGAGACCCAGTACTTC. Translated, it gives CASSLRAVETQYF.

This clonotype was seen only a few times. The CDR3 loop reads CASSLTSGLANNEQFF. Here the CDR3 DNA reads TGTGCCAGCAGCTTAACATCCGGACTAGCGAACAATGAGCAGTTCTTC. The chain recombines TRBV7-3 with TRBJ2-1; 9 nucleotides align to TRBD2. Germline CDR1 is SGHTA and CDR2 is FQGTGA. The CDR3 covers 16 residues. After removal of 0 bases from V and 5 bases from J, the junction contained 5 bases not matched to a gene.

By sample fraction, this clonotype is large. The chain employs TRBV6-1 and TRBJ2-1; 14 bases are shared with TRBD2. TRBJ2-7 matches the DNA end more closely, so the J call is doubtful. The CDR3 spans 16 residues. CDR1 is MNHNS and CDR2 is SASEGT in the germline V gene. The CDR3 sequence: CASIKTSGGDNYEQYF. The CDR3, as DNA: TGTGCCAGCATAAAGACTAGCGGGGGGGACAATTACGAGCAGTACTTC.

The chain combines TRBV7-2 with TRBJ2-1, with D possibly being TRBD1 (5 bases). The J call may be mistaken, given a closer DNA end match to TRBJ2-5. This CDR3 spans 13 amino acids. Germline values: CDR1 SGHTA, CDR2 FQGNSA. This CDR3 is CASSHPGAETQYF. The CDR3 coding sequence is TGTGCCAGCAGCCACCCTGGGGCCGAGACCCAGTACTTC.

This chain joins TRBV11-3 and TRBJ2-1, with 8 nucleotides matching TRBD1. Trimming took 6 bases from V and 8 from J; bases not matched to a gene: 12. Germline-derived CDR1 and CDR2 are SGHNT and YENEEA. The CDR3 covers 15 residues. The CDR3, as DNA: TGTGCCAGCAGTCGACAGGGGAGATCGGTAGATGAGCAGTTCTTC. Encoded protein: CASSRQGRSVDEQFF.